Each of the 17 T cell receptor beta chains below was sequenced from the same sample in a study of T cell responses to AZD1222 COVID-19 vaccine. Libraries were prepared by immunoSEQ multiplex PCR; TCRdb keeps only in-frame clonotypes and omits some of them. The sample holds about 110,000 clones; about 87% are singletons and the top ten take roughly 4.3%. The sequencing used peripheral blood, collected 28 days after the second AZD1222 dose. These receptors came from an adult who received the AZD1222 COVID-19 vaccine.

DNA for the CDR3: TGTGCCAGCAGCGCCAGGGGAGTAGGAGATACGCAGTATTTT. Translated, it gives CASSARGVGDTQYF. The gene calls are TRBV3-1 (or the pseudogene TRBV3-2) and TRBJ2-3; tentatively, D is TRBD1 (6 bases). CDR3 size: 14 residues. In germline, CDR1 is LGHDT, CDR2 YNNKEL (reference sequence). The germline V and J ends were trimmed by 5 bases and 5 bases, with 14 bases remaining between them.

CDR3 DNA sequence: TGTGCCAGCAGTCCCCGAACTGGCTACGAGCAGTACTTC. It is translated as CASSPRTGYEQYF. The V and J genes are TRBV2 and TRBJ2-7; D is unresolved. CDR1 and CDR2 (germline): SNHLY, FYNNEI. The V end lost 5 bases, the J end lost 3 bases, and 11 bases lay between the germline ends. This CDR3 is 13 amino acids long. The variable domain in full, completed from reference TRBV2 and TRBJ2-7, reads EPEVTQTPSHQVTQMGQEVILRCVPISNHLYFYWYRQILGQKVEFLVSFYNNEISEKSEIFDDQFSVERPDGSNFTLKIRSTKLEDSAMYFCASSPRTGYEQYFGPGTRLTVT.

J is TRBJ2-7 and V is TRBV18; 7 bases map to TRBD1. Trimming removed 8 bases from V and 7 bases from J; junction bases left unmatched: 17. CDR3 length: 15 amino acids. In germline, CDR1 is KGHSH, CDR2 LQKENI. CDR3 nucleotide sequence: TGTGCCAGCACTCCCCGTCAGGGGGAAACGGGAGAGCAGTACTTC. This gives the protein CASTPRQGETGEQYF.

This chain uses TRBV7-3 with TRBJ1-5; D is uncertain. Per germline, CDR1 SGHTA and CDR2 FQGTGA. Deletions cut 5 bases from V and 4 bases from J, with 9 bases between. The CDR3 contains 13 residues. Written as DNA, the CDR3 is TGTGCCAGCAGCCCCGAACCTAATCAGCCCCAGCATTTT. This gives the protein CASSPEPNQPQHF.

J is TRBJ2-7 and V is TRBV4-2; the D gene is possibly TRBD1 (5 bases). Trimming cost V 4 bases and J 1 base, with 8 bases left between them. CDR3 length equals 13 residues. CDR1 and CDR2 (germline): LGHNA, YNFKEQ. The CDR3 nucleotides read TGTGCCAGCAGCCCAGACAGTTCCTACGAGCAGTACTTC. It encodes CASSPDSSYEQYF.

V usage is TRBV6-2 or TRBV6-3 and J usage is TRBJ1-6, with 7 bases lining up with TRBD1. The V gene end was trimmed by 5 bases and the J gene end by 5 bases; junction bases not matched to a gene: 12. The CDR3 totals 17 residues. Germline CDR1 is MNHEY and CDR2 is SVGEGT. The CDR3 sequence is CASSDQANRGNNSPLHF. DNA of the CDR3: TGTGCCAGCAGTGATCAGGCAAACAGGGGTAATAATTCACCCCTCCACTTT.

The chain employs TRBV7-2 and TRBJ1-2, with 7 bases identical to TRBD1. Germline V gene data show CDR1 as SGHTA and CDR2 as FQGNSA. The CDR3 loop spans 14 amino acids. Trimming removed 4 bases from V and 4 bases from J; junction bases left unmatched: 6. This chain's CDR3 is CASSSYTGAYGYTF. CDR3 in DNA: TGTGCCAGCAGCTCCTACACAGGGGCCTATGGCTACACCTTC.

This clone was recorded once. The chain employs TRBV5-5 and TRBJ1-1; D perhaps matches TRBD1 (6 bases). The V gene's germline CDR1 is SGHKS and CDR2 YYEKEE (reference sequence). The germline V and J ends were trimmed by 0 bases and 0 bases, with 12 bases remaining between them. The CDR3 length is 16 residues. The CDR3 loop reads CASSLEGQRMNTEAFF. CDR3 DNA sequence: TGTGCCAGCAGCTTGGAAGGACAGAGGATGAACACTGAAGCTTTCTTT.

This sequence joins TRBV28 and TRBJ1-2, with 7 bases aligning to TRBD1. The germline CDR1 and CDR2 sequences are MDHEN and SYDVKM. This CDR3 spans 15 amino acids. The V and J ends lost 6 bases and 4 bases, in that order; junction bases with no gene match: 11. CDR3 sequence reads: CASRFRFGQAYGYTF. The CDR3 region has the DNA TGTGCCAGCAGATTTAGATTCGGACAGGCCTATGGCTACACCTTC.

This chain connects TRBV7-2 to TRBJ2-5, with 12 bases identical to TRBD2. Trimming removed 1 base from V and 5 bases from J; junction bases left unmatched: 2. The CDR3 is made up of 15 amino acids. Germline values: CDR1 SGHTA, CDR2 FQGNSA. The CDR3 loop is CASSLGGTSGETQYF. CDR3 in DNA: TGTGCCAGCAGCTTAGGAGGGACTAGCGGGGAGACCCAGTACTTC.

The V gene is TRBV29-1, the J gene TRBJ1-2; no reliable D call. Germline V CDR1 and CDR2: SQVTM, ANQGSEA. The CDR3 sequence is 13 residues long. V was clipped by 0 bases and J by 7 bases, with 12 bases between them. The CDR3 DNA follows: TGCAGCGTTGAAGAACGAAAGGCGGGTGGCTACACCTTC. Amino acids: CSVEERKAGGYTF.

The V gene is TRBV9, the J gene TRBJ2-4, with a tentative D call TRBD2 (6 bases). V dropped 0 bases and J dropped 4 bases, with 11 bases sitting between them. Germline assignment: CDR1 SGDLS and CDR2 YYNGEE. The CDR3 covers 15 residues. The CDR3 nucleotides are TGTGCCAGCAGCGTAGGATTCGGGGGTAAAAACATTCAGTACTTC. It codes for CASSVGFGGKNIQYF.

Regarding this clone: In the same sample, other DNA sequences code for this CDR3. The V and J genes are TRBV29-1 and TRBJ2-2; 7 bases are shared with TRBD1. V lost 6 bases and J lost 2; bases outside the gene matches: 6. Germline CDR1 is SQVTM and CDR2 is ANQGSEA. The CDR3 covers 14 residues. The CDR3 DNA reads as TGCAGCGTCGGGCGGACAGGAAACACCGGGGAGCTGTTTTTT. This sequence encodes CSVGRTGNTGELFF.

Concerning this clone itself: At the DNA level, this CDR3 is encoded by other sequences in the same sample as well. The chain combines TRBV27 with TRBJ1-1; 7 nucleotides match TRBD1. J was trimmed by 1 base and V by 1 base; bases with no gene match: 3. The CDR3 covers 15 residues. CDR1 and CDR2 from the germline V gene are MNHEY and SMNVEV (reference sequence). This CDR3 reads CASSLLRTGNTEAFF. For the CDR3, the DNA is TGTGCCAGCAGTTTATTAAGGACAGGGAACACTGAAGCTTTCTTT.

Only one count was recorded for this clone. V gene TRBV7-7 combines with J gene TRBJ2-7, with 8 bases matching TRBD1. The CDR3 extends over 17 amino acids. Looked up from germline, CDR1 is SSHAT and CDR2 is FNYEAQ (reference sequence). V gave up 5 bases and J gave up 2 bases; unmatched junction bases: 14. The CDR3 DNA is TGTGCCAGCAGCCCCAAAAGTCAGGGGGCCAACACCTACGAGCAGTACTTC. It is translated as CASSPKSQGANTYEQYF.

This clone was seen a few times. The conserved phenylalanine or tryptophan normally closing the CDR3 is absent here, so this likely arose from a read error. The DNA is left out, because the CDR3 cannot be placed on it with certainty; the CDR3 is given as TCRdb lists it. The rearrangement links TRBV21-1 to TRBJ1-6; no check of the table's D call, TRBD1, against the DNA was made. TRBV21-1 is labeled a pseudogene. The length of the CDR3 is 8 amino acids, counting both ends. CDR3 loop: CASTALVD.

This chain uses TRBV6-5 with TRBJ2-2, with D possibly called TRBD1 or TRBD2 (6 bases each). CDR1 is MNHEY, CDR2 SVGAGI, per germline. The CDR3 extends over 16 amino acids. The ends were cut back, 2 bases at V and 4 bases at J, with 14 bases in the middle. The CDR3 DNA is TGTGCCAGCAGTTACCCGGAGGGACAATTCACCGGGGAGCTGTTTTTT. This gives the protein CASSYPEGQFTGELFF.